This T cell receptor (beta chain) is drawn from a study of shared clonotypes between healthy human individuals. Authors' analysis steps: ImmunoSEQ junction-only sequences lacked quality scores, so their filtering differed. Measured with immunoSEQ multiplex PCR; TCRdb has only the in-frame clones, and not every one. Clone size and the V and J calls come from that table; the DNA yielded D and trimming. The table has about 2.4 million clones, 93% seen once. Germline CDR1 and CDR2: SGHRS and YFSETQ. CDR3 length: 13 amino acids. Trimming shortened V by 0 bases and J by 8 bases, and 8 bases separated the two germline ends.

The TCR was taken from a man aged 18 to 29 in good health. Some clones in this sample may be carry-over from other donors' samples. Sequenced input: naive CD4+ T cells from PBMCs. Regarding subset: CD45RA+ positively selected. The chain has TRBV5-1 and TRBJ1-4, with unresolved D. CDR3 nucleotides: TGCGCCAGCAGCTTGGTGGGCCAAGAAAAACTGTTTTTT. Residues: CASSLVGQEKLFF.